This TCR beta chain emerged from a study of identical twins. This clonotype was seen repeatedly, ten times or more. CDR1 is MGHDK and CDR2 is SYGVNS in the germline V gene. The CDR3 totals 10 residues. Trimming left V 2 bases short and J 5 bases short, with 0 bases between. TCRdb re-called the 5' RACE reads with MiXCR, one entry per CDR3 protein. The sample yields some 710,000 distinct CDR3 sequences, 6% to 6.5% seen once. V gene TRBV25-1 combines with J gene TRBJ2-5, with unresolved D. The sample consisted of naive T cells sorted from blood. The source is a man younger than 30 in good health. The DNA for the CDR3 is TGTGCCAGCAGTGAAGAGACCCAGTACTTC. Its translation: CASSEETQYF.